The entry below describes one T cell receptor (beta chain). Its specificity is not known. This sample is part of a study of T cells in localized non-small cell lung cancer. Study observations and caveats: Sequencing, confined to only one tumor region, leaves heterogeneity possible.

TCRdb's table, derived via immunoSEQ multiplex PCR, lists solely in-frame clones and lacks some. The table lists tens of thousands of clones, about nine tenths of them singletons, with under 20% in the top ten. Trimming cost V 2 bases and J 4 bases, with 11 bases left between them. Germline CDR1 is MNHNS and CDR2 is SASEGT. CDR3 size: 14 residues. The sample here was peripheral blood, taken before any cancer treatment. The origin of this receptor is a male donor aged 60 or over with stage III squamous cell lung carcinoma. The chain combines TRBV6-1 with TRBJ1-2; weak D call: TRBD1 (5 bases). The CDR3 protein is CASSESGRLYGYTF. The CDR3 DNA follows: TGTGCCAGCAGTGAATCGGGACGGCTCTATGGCTACACCTTC.